These 28 T cell receptor beta chains were sequenced from one sample in a study of response to subunit inactivated influenza vaccine. TCRdb independently ran MiXCR on the RT-PCR reads; one entry per CDR3 protein. This table holds 200,000 to 250,000 distinct CDR3 sequences, roughly an eighth found once. The sample in question was non-naive T cells sorted from PBMCs, obtained approximately 15 days before vaccination. The origin of the receptors is a man between 45 and 60 years old who received an inactivated influenza vaccine.

This chain links TRBV29-1 with TRBJ2-5; D may be TRBD2 (5 bases). The CDR3 is made up of 12 amino acids. Trimming removed 4 bases from V and 4 bases from J, with 10 bases in between. Germline CDR1 SQVTM, CDR2 ANQGSEA. CDR3 residues: CSVVARGETQYF. CDR3 in DNA: TGCAGCGTTGTTGCCCGGGGAGAGACCCAGTACTTC.

This clonotype has only a few counts. The chain uses TRBV21-1 and TRBJ2-3; TRBD1 is the table's D call and was not checked against the DNA. TRBV21-1 is recorded as a pseudogene. This CDR3 is 18 amino acids long. DNA of the CDR3: TGTGCCAGCAGCAAACCCCCCGGGGCAGCGAAACGCACAGATACGCAGTATTTT. This codes for CASSKPPGAAKRTDTQYF.

This clonotype appeared a few times. This sequence joins TRBV5-1 and TRBJ2-7, with TRBD1 matching 9 bases. Germline V gene lookup returns CDR1 SGHRS and CDR2 YFSETQ. Losses at the gene ends were 4 bases for V and 5 bases for J; bases not matched to a gene: 7. This CDR3 comprises 14 residues. CDR3 protein: CASSARTGEDEQYF. The CDR3 DNA reads as TGCGCCAGCAGCGCGCGGACAGGGGAAGACGAGCAGTACTTC.

Written as DNA, the CDR3 is TGTGCCATCAGTGACCTTACCCGGGACAGGTCCGCTTCGAACACCGGGGAGCTGTTTTTT. Protein product: CAISDLTRDRSASNTGELFF. V usage is TRBV10-3 and J usage is TRBJ2-2; the match to TRBD1 covers 8 bases. Germline CDR1 ENHRY, CDR2 SYGVKD. There are 20 residues in the CDR3. The V gene end was trimmed by 3 bases and the J gene end by 0 bases; junction bases not matched to a gene: 15.

The rearrangement links TRBV7-8 to TRBJ2-2, with D perhaps TRBD1 (5 bases). The germline V gene has CDR1 SGHVS and CDR2 FQNEAQ. The CDR3 contains 14 residues. Between the trimmed V and J ends, which lost 9 bases and 1 base, there was a span of 12 bases. The CDR3 DNA is TGTGCCAGTAAGGGGCTCGTGAACACCGGGGAGCTGTTTTTT. Amino acid sequence: CASKGLVNTGELFF.

V usage is TRBV20-1 and J usage is TRBJ2-3; 14 positions match TRBD2. Per the germline V gene, CDR1 is DFQATT and CDR2 is SNEGSKA (reference sequence). This CDR3 spans 15 amino acids. Losses at the gene ends were 3 bases for V and 5 bases for J; bases not matched to a gene: 4. The DNA of the CDR3 is TGCAGTGCTAGTAGACTAGCGGGGGGGCAAGATACGCAGTATTTT. Translating it yields CSASRLAGGQDTQYF.

The chain has TRBV14 and TRBJ2-2; no reliable D call. Between the trimmed V and J ends, which lost 0 bases and 3 bases, there was a span of 2 bases. CDR1 and CDR2 (germline): SGHDN, FVKESK. This CDR3 has 13 amino acids. The CDR3: CASSQDYTGELFF. The CDR3 DNA sequence: TGTGCCAGCAGCCAAGATTACACCGGGGAGCTGTTTTTT.

A few counts support this clonotype. For the CDR3, the DNA is TGCAGTGCTAGAGAAACAGGGGAACCACCCCTCCACTTT. It specifies CSARETGEPPLHF. V gene TRBV20-1 combines with J gene TRBJ1-6; 7 bases align to TRBD1. The CDR3 is made up of 13 amino acids. V shed 0 bases, J shed 11 bases, and the junction held 4 bases outside the gene matches. The germline V gene encodes CDR1 DFQATT and CDR2 SNEGSKA (reference sequence).

Ten or more counts support this clonotype. The genes are TRBV20-1 and TRBJ2-1, with D uncertain. Germline V gene lookup returns CDR1 DFQATT and CDR2 SNEGSKA (reference sequence). There are 13 residues in the CDR3. V dropped 5 bases and J dropped 6 bases, with 14 bases sitting between them. Written as DNA, the CDR3 is TGCAGTGCTCTGCGACCACGTATCAATGAGCAGTTCTTC. This sequence encodes CSALRPRINEQFF.

The V gene is TRBV10-3, the J gene TRBJ2-1, with TRBD2 identical over 10 bases. This CDR3 has 17 amino acids. Germline V lookup: CDR1 ENHRY, CDR2 SYGVKD. The J segment lost 7 bases and the V segment lost 6 bases, leaving 15 bases of the junction unmatched. The CDR3 here is CAISQRGAGTSANEQFF. CDR3 sequence (DNA): TGTGCCATCAGCCAACGCGGGGCCGGGACTAGCGCGAATGAGCAGTTCTTC.

This clonotype was seen a few times. The rearrangement joins TRBV28 to TRBJ2-7; 10 nucleotides line up with TRBD1. V was clipped by 3 bases and J by 2 bases; unmatched bases: 7. This CDR3 is 16 amino acids long. Per germline, CDR1 MDHEN and CDR2 SYDVKM. CDR3 loop: CASSLTGTGDPYEQYF. The CDR3 region has the DNA TGTGCCAGCAGTTTGACCGGGACAGGGGATCCCTACGAGCAGTACTTC. The whole variable domain, remainder taken from reference TRBV28 and TRBJ2-7, is DVKVTQSSRYLVKRTGEKVFLECVQDMDHENMFWYRQDPGLGLRLIYFSYDVKMKEKGDIPEGYSVSREKKERFSLILESASTNQTSMYLCASSLTGTGDPYEQYFGPGTRLTVT.

This clonotype was recorded at least ten times. The J gene is TRBJ2-5, the V gene TRBV5-6; either TRBD1 or TRBD2 may supply D (5 bases each). Trimming removed 1 base from V and 3 bases from J, with 13 bases in between. Germline V CDR1 and CDR2: SGHDT, YYEEEE. This CDR3 has 15 amino acids. In DNA, the CDR3 is TGTGCCAGCAGCTTGACGGGGCGGACGGAAGAGACCCAGTACTTC. Translation: CASSLTGRTEETQYF.

J is TRBJ1-3 and V is TRBV12-5; D remains unclear. Germline loops: CDR1 LGHNT, CDR2 FRNRAP. Trimming shortened V by 6 bases and J by 1 base, and 10 bases separated the two germline ends. The CDR3 spans 14 residues. The CDR3 reads CASGGSLSGNTIYF. In DNA form, the CDR3 reads TGTGCTAGTGGGGGGTCTTTGTCTGGAAACACCATATATTTT.

This clonotype was counted many times. The chain joins TRBV11-1 to TRBJ2-1; 11 bases fit TRBD2. Trimming cost V 5 bases and J 6 bases; bases outside gene matches: 6. This CDR3 is 15 amino acids long. CDR1 SGHAT and CDR2 FQDESV come from the germline V gene (reference sequence). The CDR3 loop reads CASSPGTSGLNEQFF. CDR3 nucleotide sequence: TGTGCCAGCAGCCCTGGGACTAGCGGACTCAATGAGCAGTTCTTC.

V is TRBV10-3 and J is TRBJ2-6; D remains unclear. Germline values: CDR1 ENHRY, CDR2 SYGVKD. Trimming removed 5 bases from V and 4 bases from J, with 15 bases in between. This CDR3 region has 16 residues. CDR3 sequence (DNA): TGTGCCATCAGTAGGGCCGTAATGCGGGGGGCCAACGTCCTGACTTTC. It is translated as CAISRAVMRGANVLTF.

DNA of the CDR3: TGTGCCAGCAGCCTTAGCGGGGGGGCCTTGAATGAGCAGTTCTTC. Amino acid sequence: CASSLSGGALNEQFF. The gene calls are TRBV4-2 and TRBJ2-1; 11 bases align to TRBD2. The CDR3 length is 15 residues. Germline V gene data show CDR1 as LGHNA and CDR2 as YNFKEQ. V lost 4 bases to trimming and J lost 7 bases; unmatched junction nucleotides: 6.

This clonotype turned up a few times. This rearrangement joins TRBV2 to TRBJ2-2; D perhaps matches TRBD1 (6 bases). The CDR3 length is 19 residues. V lost 8 bases and J 1 base, leaving 26 bases between the germline ends. The germline V gene encodes CDR1 SNHLY and CDR2 FYNNEI. The CDR3 DNA reads TGTGCCAGCTGTTCCCCCTCGAGCTTGAACAGGGAGAACACCGGGGAGCTGTTTTTT. Its protein is CASCSPSSLNRENTGELFF.

The chain has TRBV2 and TRBJ2-5; D is unclear. The CDR3 length is 15 residues. Germline-derived CDR1 and CDR2 are SNHLY and FYNNEI. The V end was cut by 1 base, the J end by 3 bases, with 12 bases between. Here the CDR3 DNA reads TGTGCCAGCAGTGAAGACGCAAGAGGAAAAGAGACCCAGTACTTC. This gives the protein CASSEDARGKETQYF.

The rearrangement links TRBV2 to TRBJ2-7; no clear D. Trimming shortened V by 7 bases and J by 3 bases, and 7 bases separated the two germline ends. CDR1 and CDR2 (germline): SNHLY, FYNNEI. CDR3 length: 11 residues. The CDR3 region has the DNA TGTGCCAGCACAGCAAACTACGAGCAGTACTTC. This gives the protein CASTANYEQYF.

Only a few counts were recorded for this clonotype. The V and J genes are TRBV27 and TRBJ2-3, with D possibly being TRBD2 (5 bases). This CDR3 is 14 amino acids long. Trimming took 5 bases from V and 2 from J, leaving 11 bases between them. From germline, CDR1 is MNHEY and CDR2 SMNVEV (reference sequence). CDR3 nucleotides: TGTGCCAGCAGTGTCCTCGGGAACACAGATACGCAGTATTTT. The encoded protein is CASSVLGNTDTQYF.

This clonotype was counted only a few times. The chain is built from TRBV20-1 and TRBJ2-7, with TRBD2 matching over 9 bases. V gave up 0 bases and J gave up 4 bases; unmatched junction bases: 7. Germline V gene data show CDR1 as DFQATT and CDR2 as SNEGSKA (reference sequence). The CDR3 totals 15 residues. CDR3 sequence reads: CSARDPGGRGYEQYF. CDR3 in DNA: TGCAGTGCTAGAGATCCAGGCGGGAGGGGGTACGAGCAGTACTTC.

This clonotype was counted many times. The chain carries TRBV12-3 or TRBV12-4 and TRBJ2-1; D may be TRBD2 (6 bases). Between the trimmed V and J ends, which lost 2 bases and 7 bases, there was a span of 15 bases. The CDR3 spans 15 residues. The CDR3 sequence: CASSLLGRGGNEQFF. The CDR3 DNA sequence: TGTGCCAGCAGTTTACTCGGGAGAGGTGGGAATGAGCAGTTCTTC.

There are a few counts of this clonotype. The chain combines TRBV12-3 or TRBV12-4 with TRBJ1-6; 7 bases align to TRBD1. V shed 5 bases and J 7 bases; nucleotides not matched to a gene: 5. This CDR3 comprises 14 residues. CDR3 bases: TGTGCCAGCAGTGGGACAGCACTAAATTCACCCCTCCACTTT. As protein: CASSGTALNSPLHF.

The chain employs TRBV15 and TRBJ2-7; D perhaps matches TRBD1 (5 bases). This CDR3 region has 11 residues. V was clipped by 8 bases and J by 6 bases, with 11 bases between them. Germline CDR1 reads LNHNV; CDR2 reads YYDKDF (reference sequence). The CDR3 is CATGIGVEQYF. CDR3 in DNA: TGTGCCACCGGTATAGGGGTCGAGCAGTACTTC.

The rearrangement links TRBV25-1 to TRBJ1-2, with 7 bases aligning to TRBD1. V trimming: 3 bases; J trimming: 5 bases; junction bases outside the gene matches: 12. Germline CDR1 MGHDK, CDR2 SYGVNS. The CDR3 contains 16 residues. CDR3 coding DNA: TGTGCCAGCAGTGACGACAGGGTGGGGAGTGCTTATGGCTACACCTTC. Residues: CASSDDRVGSAYGYTF.

The chain joins TRBV15 to TRBJ2-3, with 9 bases aligning to TRBD1. CDR3 length equals 15 residues. The germline V gene encodes CDR1 LNHNV and CDR2 YYDKDF (reference sequence). The V and J ends lost 2 bases and 5 bases, in that order; junction bases with no gene match: 5. This chain's CDR3 is CATSRRQGEGDTQYF. The CDR3 nucleotides read TGTGCCACCAGCAGAAGACAGGGGGAGGGAGATACGCAGTATTTT.

This clonotype came up a few times. The rearrangement joins TRBV24-1 to TRBJ1-4, with D possibly being TRBD1 (5 bases). This CDR3 has 16 residues. The germline CDR1 and CDR2 sequences are KGHDR and SFDVKD. V was clipped by 2 bases and J by 7 bases, with 16 bases between them. For the CDR3, the DNA is TGTGCCACCAGTGATTCCCTTAAGGGGTCAGGTGAAAAACTGTTTTTT. Its translation is CATSDSLKGSGEKLFF.

As concerns this clonotype: Possible read error: a much larger clone is one base away. The V gene is TRBV6-2 or TRBV6-3, the J gene TRBJ2-1, with 12 positions matching TRBD2. The CDR3 sequence is 16 residues long. Germline values: CDR1 MNHEY, CDR2 SVGEGT. The CDR3 sequence is CTSRTGLAGRLYEQFF. CDR3 nucleotides: TGTACCAGCAGGACGGGACTAGCGGGTCGTCTATACGAGCAGTTCTTC.